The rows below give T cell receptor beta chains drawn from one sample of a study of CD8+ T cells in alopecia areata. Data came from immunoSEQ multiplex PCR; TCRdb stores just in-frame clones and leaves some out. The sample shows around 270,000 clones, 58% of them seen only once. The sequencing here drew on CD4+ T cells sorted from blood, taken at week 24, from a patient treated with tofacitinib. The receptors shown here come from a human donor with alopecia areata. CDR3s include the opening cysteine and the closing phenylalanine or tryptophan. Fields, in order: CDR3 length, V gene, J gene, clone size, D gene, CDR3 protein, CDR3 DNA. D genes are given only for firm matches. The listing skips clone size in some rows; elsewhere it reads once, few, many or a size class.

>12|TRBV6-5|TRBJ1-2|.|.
CASGTGARGYTF
TGTGCCAGCGGGACGGGGGCGCGTGGCTACACCTTC
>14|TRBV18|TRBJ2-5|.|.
CASSPGQLQETQYF
TGTGCCAGCTCACCAGGGCAGCTTCAAGAGACCCAGTACTTC
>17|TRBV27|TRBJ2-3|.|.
CASSFRRESRSTDTQYF
TGTGCCAGCAGTTTTCGTCGGGAATCCCGGAGCACAGATACGCAGTATTTT
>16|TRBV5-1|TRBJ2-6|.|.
CASSLNSLSGANVLTF
TGCGCCAGCAGCCTGAACTCCCTCTCTGGGGCCAACGTCCTGACTTTC
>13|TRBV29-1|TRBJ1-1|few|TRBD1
CSADRAGTTEAFF
TGCAGCGCCGACAGGGCGGGAACCACTGAAGCTTTCTTT
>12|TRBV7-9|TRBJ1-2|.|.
CASSLQEYGYTF
TGTGCCAGCAGCTTGCAGGAGTATGGCTACACCTTC
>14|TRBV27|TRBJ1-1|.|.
CASSLSRANTEAFF
TGTGCCAGCAGTTTATCGAGGGCAAACACTGAAGCTTTCTTT
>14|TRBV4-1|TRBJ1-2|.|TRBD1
CASSLQGGSYGYTF
TGCGCCAGCAGCCTTCAGGGGGGGAGCTATGGCTACACCTTC
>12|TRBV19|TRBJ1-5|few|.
CARGFLGQPQHF
TGTGCCAGGGGGTTTTTAGGGCAGCCCCAGCATTTT
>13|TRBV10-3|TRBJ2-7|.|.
CAMSGVGAYEQYF
TGTGCCATGTCGGGAGTCGGTGCCTACGAGCAGTACTTC
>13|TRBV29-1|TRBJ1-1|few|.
CSVEERMNTEAFF
TGCAGCGTTGAAGAACGGATGAACACTGAAGCTTTCTTT
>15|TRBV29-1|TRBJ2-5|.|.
CSVSGTEYGGATRYF
TGCAGCGTGTCCGGGACAGAGTATGGAGGGGCCACCAGGTACTTC
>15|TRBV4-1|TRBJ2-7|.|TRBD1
CASSQAETGLYEQYF
TGCGCCAGCAGCCAAGCTGAGACAGGGCTCTACGAGCAGTACTTC
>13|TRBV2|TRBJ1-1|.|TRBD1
CARNGQGNTEAFF
TGTGCCAGGAACGGACAGGGGAACACTGAAGCTTTCTTT
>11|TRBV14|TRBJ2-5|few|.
CASSQLETQYF
TGTGCCAGCAGCCAGTTGGAGACCCAGTACTTC
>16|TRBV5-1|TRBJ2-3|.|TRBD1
CASSLEGQGDTDTQYF
TGCGCCAGCAGCTTGGAGGGACAGGGGGATACAGATACGCAGTATTTT
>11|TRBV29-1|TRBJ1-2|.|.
CSVESGFGYTF
TGCAGCGTTGAGTCGGGGTTTGGCTACACCTTC
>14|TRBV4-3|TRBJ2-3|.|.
CASSQDLGADTQYF
TGCGCCAGCAGCCAAGACCTGGGGGCAGATACGCAGTATTTT
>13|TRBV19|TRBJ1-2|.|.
CASSIVTGYGYTF
TGTGCCAGTAGTATAGTAACAGGGTATGGCTACACCTTC
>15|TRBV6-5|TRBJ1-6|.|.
CASSWEGTDNSPLHF
TGTGCCAGCAGTTGGGAAGGGACCGATAATTCACCCCTCCACTTT
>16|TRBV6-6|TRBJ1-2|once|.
CASSYSLRQRDYGYTF
TGTGCCAGCAGTTACTCCCTACGACAGAGAGACTATGGCTACACCTTC
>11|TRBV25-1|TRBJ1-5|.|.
CLFLSNQPQHF
TGTCTATTTCTGAGCAATCAGCCCCAGCATTTT
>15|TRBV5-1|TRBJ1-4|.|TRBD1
CASSGRQGAVEKLFF
TGCGCCAGCAGCGGGAGACAGGGGGCAGTCGAAAAACTGTTTTTT
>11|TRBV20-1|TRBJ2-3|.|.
CRLESTDTQYF
TGCCGGCTAGAGTCCACAGATACGCAGTATTTT
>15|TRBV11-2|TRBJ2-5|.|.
CASSFRDTHQETQYF
TGTGCCAGCAGCTTCCGGGACACCCACCAAGAGACCCAGTACTTC
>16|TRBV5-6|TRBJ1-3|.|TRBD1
CASTHLTGVSGNTIYF
TGTGCCAGCACGCACTTGACAGGGGTGTCTGGAAACACCATATATTTT
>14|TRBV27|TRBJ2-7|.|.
CASSRGPSTYEQYF
TGTGCCAGCAGTCGGGGGCCTTCAACCTACGAGCAGTACTTC
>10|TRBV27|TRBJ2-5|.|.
CASSLETQYF
TGTGCCAGCAGTTTGGAGACCCAGTACTTC
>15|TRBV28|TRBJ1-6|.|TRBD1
CASSLTGVGNSPLHF
TGTGCCAGCAGTCTCACAGGGGTAGGAAATTCACCCCTCCACTTT
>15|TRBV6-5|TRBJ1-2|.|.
CASSPTVRVDYGYTF
TGTGCCAGCAGCCCGACAGTCCGAGTAGACTATGGCTACACCTTC
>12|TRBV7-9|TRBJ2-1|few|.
CASRSTEFAQFF
TGTGCCAGCAGGTCCACCGAGTTTGCGCAGTTCTTC
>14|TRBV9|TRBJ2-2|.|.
CASSVRTNTGELFF
TGTGCCAGCAGCGTTAGGACGAACACCGGGGAGCTGTTTTTT
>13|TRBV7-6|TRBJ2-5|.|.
CASSSLSLETQYF
TGTGCCAGCAGCAGCCTCTCTCTGGAGACCCAGTACTTC
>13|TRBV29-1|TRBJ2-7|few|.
CSVHMWARDEQYF
TGCAGCGTCCACATGTGGGCCCGGGACGAGCAGTACTTC
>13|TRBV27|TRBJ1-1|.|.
CASSLRMNTEAFF
TGTGCCAGCAGTCTTCGGATGAACACTGAAGCTTTCTTT
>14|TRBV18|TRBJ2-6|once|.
CATNDGSGANVLTF
TGTGCCACCAACGACGGCTCTGGGGCCAACGTCCTGACTTTC
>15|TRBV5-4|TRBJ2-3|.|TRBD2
CASSLAGGRTDTQYF
TGTGCCAGCAGCTTGGCGGGGGGGCGCACAGATACGCAGTATTTT
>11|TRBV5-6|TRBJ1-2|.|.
CASMSAYGYTF
TGTGCCAGCATGTCAGCCTATGGCTACACCTTC
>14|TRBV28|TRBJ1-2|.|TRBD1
CASRSGTGLYGYTF
TGTGCCAGCAGATCCGGGACAGGACTCTATGGCTACACCTTC
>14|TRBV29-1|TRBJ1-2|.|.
CSVVGRVSNYGYTF
TGCAGCGTTGTTGGCAGGGTGTCTAACTATGGCTACACCTTC
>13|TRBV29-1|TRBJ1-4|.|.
CSVEDQGTQKLFF
TGCAGCGTTGAAGATCAAGGGACCCAGAAACTGTTTTTT
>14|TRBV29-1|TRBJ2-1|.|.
CSGVVRGGFNEQFF
TGCAGCGGTGTGGTCAGGGGGGGTTTCAATGAGCAGTTCTTC
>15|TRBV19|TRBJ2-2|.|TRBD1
CASSRLDRATGELFF
TGTGCCAGTAGTCGACTGGACAGGGCCACCGGGGAGCTGTTTTTT
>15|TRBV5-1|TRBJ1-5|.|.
CASSLGGPSNQPQHF
TGCGCCAGCAGCTTGGGAGGGCCGAGCAATCAGCCCCAGCATTTT
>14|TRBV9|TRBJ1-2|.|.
CASSVESLNYGYTF
TGTGCCAGCAGCGTAGAAAGCTTAAACTATGGCTACACCTTC
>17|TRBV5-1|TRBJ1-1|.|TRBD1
CASSTRPGTDMNTEAFF
TGCGCCAGCAGCACGAGACCCGGGACAGATATGAACACTGAAGCTTTCTTT
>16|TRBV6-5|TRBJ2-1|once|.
CASSYTSGRNYNEQFF
TGTGCCAGCAGTTACACGTCGGGGAGAAACTACAATGAGCAGTTCTTC
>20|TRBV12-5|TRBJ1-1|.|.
CASGLAPTVGARGPNTEAFF
TGTGCTAGTGGTTTGGCCCCAACCGTGGGCGCGAGGGGCCCAAACACTGAAGCTTTCTTT
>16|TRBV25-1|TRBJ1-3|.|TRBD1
CASSEARTGTGNTIYF
TGTGCCAGCAGTGAGGCTAGGACAGGGACTGGAAACACCATATATTTT
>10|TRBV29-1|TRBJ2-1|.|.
CSVLNNEQFF
TGCAGCGTTCTGAACAATGAGCAGTTCTTC
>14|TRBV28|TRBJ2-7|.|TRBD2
CASTQRGSSYEQYF
TGTGCCAGCACTCAGCGGGGTAGTAGTTACGAGCAGTACTTC
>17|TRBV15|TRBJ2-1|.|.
CATSRPRGGGSYNEQFF
TGTGCCACCAGCAGGCCCCGAGGGGGGGGATCCTACAATGAGCAGTTCTTC
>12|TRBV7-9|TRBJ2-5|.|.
CASSLVSRGEYF
TGTGCCAGCAGCTTAGTCTCAAGGGGAGAGTACTTC
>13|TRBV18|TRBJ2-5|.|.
CASSPVGGETQYF
TGTGCCAGCTCACCAGTTGGAGGGGAGACCCAGTACTTC